Listed below are T cell receptor beta chains from one sample, sequenced in a study of post-analysis software for immune sequencing data. TCRdb redid the calling of the PCR reads with MiXCR, one entry per CDR3 protein. Here the sample spans around 500,000 distinct CDR3 sequences, around 31% being singletons. Specimen: blood. These receptors were obtained from a girl aged 2-17 years with multiple sclerosis. The CDR3 runs from the conserved cysteine through the conserved F or W. A D gene is named only where the DNA matches it firmly. Not all rows give a size; the values are once, few, many and, for expanded clones, a class.

clone size	V gene	J gene	D gene	CDR3 DNA	CDR3 protein
-	TRBV14	TRBJ2-5	-	TGTGCCAGCAGCCAACACAGGGTCCGGGGCGAAGAGACCCAGTACTTC	CASSQHRVRGEETQYF
-	TRBV5-4	TRBJ2-7	-	TGTGCCAGCAGCTCCCCCGGATGGGACGAGCAGTACTTC	CASSSPGWDEQYF
-	TRBV29-1	TRBJ2-1	-	TGCAGCGTTGAAGGAGGGACACTATCCTACAATGAGCAGTTCTTC	CSVEGGTLSYNEQFF
-	TRBV6-5	TRBJ2-1	-	TGTGCCAGCAAACCAGGACCCAGGGGGGACAATGAGCAGTTCTTC	CASKPGPRGDNEQFF
-	TRBV27	TRBJ1-4	TRBD1	TGTGCCAGCAGCCCGACAGGGGGAAGAGAAAAACTGTTTTTT	CASSPTGGREKLFF
-	TRBV3-1	TRBJ2-5	TRBD2	TGTGCCAGCAGCCAAGAGGGACTAGCGTCCCAAGAGACCCAGTACTTC	CASSQEGLASQETQYF
-	TRBV6-6	TRBJ2-7	TRBD2	TGTGCCAGTACTAGTAGCGGGGGAATCTCCTACGAGCAGTACTTC	CASTSSGGISYEQYF
-	TRBV3-1	TRBJ1-2	-	TGTGCCAGCAGCCAAGATTTCGGGAACTATGGCTACACCTTC	CASSQDFGNYGYTF
-	TRBV27	TRBJ2-1	-	TGTGCCAGCAGTTTGGTGGGCCATGAGCAGTTCTTC	CASSLVGHEQFF
-	TRBV9	TRBJ2-2	-	TGTGCCAGCAGCGTAGCGTCGGACTACCTAGGCCGGGAGCTGTTTTTT	CASSVASDYLGRELFF
-	TRBV29-1	TRBJ2-7	-	TGCAGCGTTGCGGCTTCCTACGAGCAGTACTTC	CSVAASYEQYF
-	TRBV5-1	TRBJ2-5	TRBD2	TGCGCCAGCAGCTTGGGCTTGACTAGCGGGGGTAGCGATGAGCAGTACTTC	CASSLGLTSGGSDEQYF
-	TRBV5-1	TRBJ1-1	TRBD1	TGCGCCAGCACAAACAGGGGGTTGGACACTGAAGCTTTCTTT	CASTNRGLDTEAFF
few	TRBV12-3/TRBV12-4	TRBJ2-1	-	TGTGCCAGCAGCCGGGGGCCTAAGTGGTTCTTC	CASSRGPKWFF
many	TRBV20-1	TRBJ2-3	-	TGCAGTGCTAGGGGAACCCGAGATACGCAGTATTTT	CSARGTRDTQYF
once	TRBV20-1	TRBJ1-5	-	TGCAGGGGAAGGGTCCTTAATCAGCCCCAGCATTTT	CRGRVLNQPQHF
-	TRBV7-2	TRBJ2-5	-	TGTGCCAGCGCTCCCGAACCTCAAGAGACCCAGTACTTC	CASAPEPQETQYF
many	TRBV14	TRBJ2-2	-	TGTGCCAGCAGCCAAGCAACACGGACCGGGGAGCTGTTTTTT	CASSQATRTGELFF
-	TRBV7-2	TRBJ2-3	-	TGTGCCAGCAGCCCAAGTCGGGTCTCAGATACGCAGTATTTT	CASSPSRVSDTQYF
once	TRBV16	TRBJ2-1	-	TGTGCCAGCAGCCAATCGACTCCATCCTACAATGAGCAGTTCTTC	CASSQSTPSYNEQFF
-	TRBV29-1	TRBJ2-7	-	TGCAGCGTTGGTTTGGGTGGAAACGAGCAGTACTTC	CSVGLGGNEQYF
-	TRBV10-3	TRBJ2-3	TRBD2	TGTGCCATCAGCCCTAGCGGGGGGGCCGGAGATACGCAGTATTTT	CAISPSGGAGDTQYF
-	TRBV14	TRBJ2-1	-	TGTGCCAGCAGCCAAGCGTGGAATGAGCAGTTCTTC	CASSQAWNEQFF
-	TRBV28	TRBJ2-7	-	TGTGCCAGCAGTTTGGAAGGGGCCCTCGAGCAGTACTTC	CASSLEGALEQYF